This TCR beta chain was observed in a study of cytomegalovirus exposure and HLA in healthy donors. The J segment lost 3 bases and the V segment lost 3 bases, leaving 5 bases of the junction unmatched. The CDR3 consists of 16 residues. Germline V gene sequence: CDR1 SGHRS, CDR2 YFSETQ. Researchers ran the PCR with 60 Vbeta and 13 Jbeta primers. The repertoire was sequenced with immunoSEQ multiplex PCR; TCRdb's copy has only in-frame clones and lacks some. The sample contains roughly 280,000 clones, 65% to 85% of which appear only once. The TCR was taken from a female donor in good health and CMV-seronegative. Source material: PBMCs. This chain connects TRBV5-1 to TRBJ2-7; 14 bases match TRBD2. Written as DNA, the CDR3 is TGCGCCAGCAGCTCCGGGACTAGCGGGAGTGTCTACGAGCAGTACTTC. Protein sequence: CASSSGTSGSVYEQYF.